This is a list of T cell receptor beta chains from one sample in a study of blood T cell repertoires in COVID-19. Data came from immunoSEQ multiplex PCR; TCRdb stores just in-frame clones and leaves some out. The sample has about 60,000 clones, around 83% seen once. Sequenced: peripheral blood. The receptors here all came from a man aged 45-65 years with COVID-19, enrolled during active disease. Each CDR3 is given with its conserved first and last residue. The order of the fields is J gene, V gene, CDR3 protein.

>TRBJ1-5|TRBV7-9
CASSLGGTTGGSQPQHF
>TRBJ1-1|TRBV7-2
CASSSTGQGAAEAFF
>TRBJ1-6|TRBV7-8
CASSSTGPGLGIPLHF
>TRBJ2-3|TRBV7-9
CASSLGAGDTQYF
>TRBJ2-1|TRBV5-1
CASTSGGLNEQFF
>TRBJ2-3|TRBV9
CASSVAPPGTSGASSTDTQYF
>TRBJ1-1|TRBV2
CASKTQGASTEAFF
>TRBJ2-7|TRBV4-2
CASSQEYGLAGGPYEQYF
>TRBJ1-3|TRBV13
CASSGTGYGNTIYF
>TRBJ1-4|TRBV10-3
CAISDRTVGEKLFF
>TRBJ1-2|TRBV4-1
CASSQESPGLAYGYTF
>TRBJ2-6|TRBV18
CASSPSAGHSGANVLTF
>TRBJ2-7|TRBV7-6
CASSSMTATQGYEQYF
>TRBJ2-5|TRBV5-4
CASNKREGVETQYF
>TRBJ1-5|TRBV18
CASSPGSYNQPQHF
>TRBJ1-5|TRBV6-2/TRBV6-3
CASSYGFSNQPQHF
>TRBJ2-7|TRBV6-2/TRBV6-3
CASSHLYEQYF
>TRBJ1-3|TRBV30
CAWTRGLGNTIYF
>TRBJ2-2|TRBV19
CASSMRGAVNTGELFF
>TRBJ2-3|TRBV10-3
CAISFTSGAGDTQYF
>TRBJ2-7|TRBV28
CASSLSTGVPHEQYF
>TRBJ1-2|TRBV18
CASSPSLREGYTF
>TRBJ2-3|TRBV30
CAWKLAGGTDTQYF
>TRBJ2-4|TRBV15
CATSRDTGGVAIQYF
>TRBJ1-2|TRBV19
CASSISGQNFYGYTF
>TRBJ2-1|TRBV6-4
CASSDSPSGRISPYNEQFF
>TRBJ2-7|TRBV27
CASSLRDSYEQYF
>TRBJ2-5|TRBV9
CASSAGGEETQYF
>TRBJ2-7|TRBV21-1
CASSGLAAYEQYF
>TRBJ2-1|TRBV7-9
CASSISSGRRNEQFF
>TRBJ2-5|TRBV12-3/TRBV12-4
CASSSRGETQYF
>TRBJ1-1|TRBV9
CASSVSRQLNTEAFF
>TRBJ1-5|TRBV28
CASSLLGHNSNQPQHF
>TRBJ1-6|TRBV6-4
CASSEKDSNSPLHF
>TRBJ1-1|TRBV2
CARSGTGTGASSFF
>TRBJ2-1|TRBV7-8
CASSSSSDNEQFF
>TRBJ1-5|TRBV6-1
CASSDGAAPQPQHF
>TRBJ2-1|TRBV7-3
CASSLLAGSYNEQFF
>TRBJ2-6|TRBV18
CASSLGQGAVDGANVLTF
>TRBJ2-3|TRBV6-6
CASTYARGYTDTQYF
>TRBJ1-2|TRBV19
CASSILNYGYTF
>TRBJ1-2|TRBV30
CAWSVEANYGYTF
>TRBJ2-7|TRBV30
CAWSRADRGYEQYF
>TRBJ1-3|TRBV6-1
CASSERRAGSGNTIYF
>TRBJ2-1|TRBV11-2
CASSLYGADNEQFF
>TRBJ1-2|TRBV6-5
CASRVTGAANYGYTF
>TRBJ2-7|TRBV28
CASSLAYEQYF
>TRBJ2-3|TRBV6-4
CASSEAGGTDTQYF
>TRBJ1-6|TRBV10-3
CAISEPGQGKNSPLHF
>TRBJ2-2|TRBV19
CASSLTIAGSGTGELFF
>TRBJ1-2|TRBV10-3
CASKLEESGGYTF
>TRBJ1-2|TRBV5-1
CASSRSTGAEGYTF
>TRBJ2-3|TRBV9
CASSVGTSGRAADTQYF
>TRBJ2-7|TRBV3-1/TRBV3-2
CASSQVGGAEQYF
>TRBJ1-2|TRBV18
CASSETFGYGYTF
>TRBJ2-1|TRBV12-3/TRBV12-4
CASSLIGTTFF